The T cell receptor (beta chain) described here comes from a study of patients and donors after allogeneic stem cell transplantation. The CDR3 is 12 amino acids. V dropped 3 bases and J dropped 8 bases, with 7 bases sitting between them. The V gene's germline CDR1 is LNHNV and CDR2 YYDKDF (reference sequence). TCRdb reanalysed the RT-PCR reads using MiXCR and keeps one entry per CDR3 protein. This table holds some 200,000 distinct CDR3 sequences, less than 45% found once. The TCR sequence derives from a human donor who was either an allogeneic HSCT recipient or a stem cell or donor lymphocyte infusion donor (not recorded which). It is not recorded whose cells these are; they may come from a transplant donor. Sequenced sample: blood, either unsorted or a sorted T cell fraction (not recorded which). The rearrangement links TRBV15 to TRBJ1-4; D is undetermined. The CDR3 nucleotides are TGTGCCACCAGCAGGCAAGACGAAAAACTGTTTTTT. Protein: CATSRQDEKLFF.